This TCR beta chain was observed in a study of prognosis after radiotherapy for stage I lung cancer. Study-wide context: Recruitment took place in Nanjing, China, where patients with stage I non-small cell lung cancer were enrolled between April 2018 and January 2019.

The CDR3 consists of 15 residues. Unmatched junction bases numbered 6, after V lost 0 bases and J lost 8 bases. Germline V gene sequence: CDR1 SGHRS, CDR2 YFSETQ. This clonotype was found many times. It was by two-round multiplex PCR that TCR beta CDR3 was amplified from genomic DNA. Used in first-round PCR were primers specific to each TRBV and TRBJ gene. TCRdb recomputed calls from the multiplex PCR reads with MiXCR, one row per CDR3 protein. The table has some 35,000 distinct CDR3 sequences, around 34% seen once. V usage is TRBV5-1 and J usage is TRBJ2-4; 9 positions agree with TRBD2. The starting material was PBMCs, obtained before or after stereotactic body radiation therapy (not recorded which). This clonotype was sampled from a donor aged 50 or older with non-small cell lung cancer. CDR3 DNA: TGCGCCAGCAGCTTGGAGGTAGCGGGAGATTACATTCAGTACTTC. It yields the protein CASSLEVAGDYIQYF. Variable domain in full (rest from reference TRBV5-1 and TRBJ2-4): KAGVTQTPRYLIKTRGQQVTLSCSPISGHRSVSWYQQTPGQGLQFLFEYFSETQRNKGNFPGRFSGRQFSNSRSEMNVSTLELGDSALYLCASSLEVAGDYIQYFGAGTRLSVL.